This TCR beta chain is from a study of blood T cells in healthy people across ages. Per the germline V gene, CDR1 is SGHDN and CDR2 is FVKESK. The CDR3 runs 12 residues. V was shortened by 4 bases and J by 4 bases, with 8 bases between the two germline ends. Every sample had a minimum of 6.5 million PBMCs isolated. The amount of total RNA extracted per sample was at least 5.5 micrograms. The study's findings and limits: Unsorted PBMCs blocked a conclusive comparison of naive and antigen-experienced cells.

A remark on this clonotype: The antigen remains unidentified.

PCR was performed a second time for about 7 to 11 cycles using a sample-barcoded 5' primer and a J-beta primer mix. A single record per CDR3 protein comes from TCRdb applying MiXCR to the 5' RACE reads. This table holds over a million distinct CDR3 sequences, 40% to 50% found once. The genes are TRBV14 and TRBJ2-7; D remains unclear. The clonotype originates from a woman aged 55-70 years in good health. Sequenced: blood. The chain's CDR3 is CASSRVRYEQYF. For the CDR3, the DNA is TGTGCCAGCAGCCGGGTGCGGTACGAGCAGTACTTC.